This T cell receptor (beta chain) was profiled in a study of blood T cell repertoires in COVID-19. Study background: Sites across the United States, Italy and Spain contributed samples from acute and convalescent COVID-19. T cells, B-cell-depleted T cells, or PBMCs supplied cDNA or gDNA.

The V end was cut by 2 bases, the J end by 6 bases, with 13 bases between. The germline V gene has CDR1 MNHEY and CDR2 SVGEGT. The CDR3 sequence is 14 residues long. Original analysis: Cell counts per sample came from amplifying reference gene primers. Some clones are missing from TCRdb's copy, which holds only in-frame ones; the method was immunoSEQ multiplex PCR. D and trimming were read from the DNA, whereas the V and J calls and clone size are those reported in that table. The sample carries about 57,000 clones, about 80% recorded once. The sequencing sample was made of peripheral blood. The sequence was collected from a woman aged 60-75 years with acute or convalescent COVID-19. This chain joins TRBV6-2 or TRBV6-3 and TRBJ1-1; D is ambiguous. CDR3 nucleotides: TGTGCCAGCAGTTACGAGGCTTCCGTTCCTGAAGCTTTCTTT. Its translation is CASSYEASVPEAFF.